The clone carrying this T cell receptor beta chain was found many times. What it recognizes is unknown. This sample is part of a study of T-cell reconstitution after alpha-beta-depleted transplantation in children. Library preparation (for TCRbeta) was performed with unique molecular identifiers. TCRdb reprocessed the PCR reads with MiXCR, giving one entry per CDR3 protein. This repertoire shows some 300,000 distinct CDR3 sequences, around 7.3% found once; its top ten account for 9.1%. CDR1 and CDR2 (germline): SGHRS, YFSETQ. The length of the CDR3 is 14 residues. The ends were cut back, 0 bases at V and 8 bases at J, with 12 bases in the middle. Study-wide findings and caveats: Diversity of TCRbeta at day 60 was high in some patients, arising from surviving recipient T cells and thymic progenitors. At one year after transplant, newly produced T cells mostly accounted for T-cell counts and diversity. There were reportedly several hundred expanded graft clones from which alpha-beta T cells came about two months after transplant.

The starting material was peripheral blood, obtained 360 days after TCRalphabeta/CD19-depleted stem cell transplant. The V call is TRBV5-1, the J call TRBJ1-5; possible D gene TRBD1, 6 bases. The receptor was isolated from a female patient aged 2-10 years who had a stem cell transplant for Fanconi anemia, so the T cells may come from the graft donor. The CDR3 loop is CASSLGSGVEPQHF. The CDR3 DNA sequence: TGCGCCAGCAGCTTGGGATCAGGGGTAGAGCCCCAGCATTTT. The full variable domain, completed using reference TRBV5-1 and TRBJ1-5, is KAGVTQTPRYLIKTRGQQVTLSCSPISGHRSVSWYQQTPGQGLQFLFEYFSETQRNKGNFPGRFSGRQFSNSRSEMNVSTLELGDSALYLCASSLGSGVEPQHFGDGTRLSIL.